Below are 2 T cell receptor beta chains sequenced from a single sample in a study of CD8 T cells in ankylosing spondylitis. TCRdb independently ran MiXCR on the 5' RACE reads; one entry per CDR3 protein. The data hold some 130,000 distinct CDR3 sequences, with 7.3% observed a single time. The material sequenced was blood, either unsorted or a sorted T cell fraction (not recorded which). All receptors derive from a female donor with ankylosing spondylitis or in good health (not recorded which).

This clonotype was observed many times. The chain is built from TRBV5-1 and TRBJ2-1; D uncertain. The CDR3 contains 14 residues. Trimming cost V 6 bases and J 0 bases, with 10 bases left between them. Germline lookup yields CDR1 SGHRS and CDR2 YFSETQ. The CDR3 is CASMVPGSYNEQFF. CDR3 nucleotides: TGCGCCAGCATGGTTCCCGGCTCCTACAATGAGCAGTTCTTC.

This clonotype showed up just a few times. This clone may be a read error of a much larger clone one base away. This chain joins TRBV7-9 and TRBJ1-1; a weak D match, TRBD1 (5 bases). This CDR3 region has 17 residues. The germline gives CDR1 SEHNR, CDR2 FQNEAQ (reference sequence). The CDR3 DNA sequence: TGTTCCAGCAGCTTGAGACAGATAGGTGAGGGGTGGACTGAAGCTTTCTTT. This translates into CSSSLRQIGEGWTEAFF.